This section outlines one T cell receptor (beta chain) sequence together with its context. Its antigen remains unidentified. One base away there is no much larger clone; base qualities are not given. Taken from cysteine to phenylalanine, the CDR3 has 16 residues. Here the CDR3 DNA is all that survives: 48 bases in frame from base 1. The germline V end is reduced by 4 bases and the J end by 2 bases; junction bases left unmatched: 5. CDR1 and CDR2 were assigned from the germline V gene as SGHRS and YFSETQ. The donors were healthy, HIV-negative adults who had no recently reported acute infections or vaccinations. Every donor was a Caucasian adult living in Nashville, Tennessee, USA. CD4+ T cells were enriched by magnetic negative selection; naive cells were then positively selected on CD45RA, and the negative fraction formed the memory subset. Blood was collected by leukapheresis, and PBMCs were isolated by Ficoll-Histopaque density gradient centrifugation and then cryopreserved in liquid nitrogen vapor phase. Analytical flow cytometry was used to check the purity and quantity of each magnetically sorted T cell population. From each sorted fraction, genomic DNA was isolated and quantified by UV absorbance on a Nanodrop 2000c.

This sample was included in a study of shared clonotypes between healthy human individuals (TCRdb year 2020). A note on the overall study: A few men and a couple of women, aged 18 to 49 years, made up the cohort. For each donor, three plates each were used for CD4 naive and CD4 memory, two plates were used for CD8 naive, and one plate was used for CD8 memory. To estimate repertoire size and how much clonotypes are shared between individuals, the study performed deep sequencing of blood TCR repertoires from a few healthy adults. To increase sequencing depth and limit assay-specific biases, TCR repertoire library preparation and sequencing were carried out by different laboratories using diverse techniques. Between about 0.9 and 8.9 billion PBMCs per donor were obtained by leukapheresis.

Using the deep immunoSEQ assay, multiplex PCR amplified TCR CDR3 regions from genomic DNA. For each cell subset, the extracted genomic DNA was distributed evenly across all wells of several immunoSEQ 96-well plates, and each plate served as one replicate. Each replicate PCR for sorted subsets received roughly 200 ng genomic DNA, equal to tens of thousands of T cell genomes. Purified libraries were measured with a Qubit 3.0 fluorometer, size-checked on a Bioanalyzer 2100, and measured again with the KAPA Library Quantification kit. Every immunoSEQ 96-well plate was sequenced on a separate single-read 150-cycle Illumina NextSeq 550 flow cell. The study's processing was this. Because the immunoSEQ output included only junctional sequences and no quality scores, the filtering could not be the same as the filtering used for full-length reads. Sequences were annotated with PyIR, a Python wrapper for IgBLAST v1.9, and V/J genes and CDR3 were assigned using IMGT germline references. Reads with weak V/J assignments (E-value above 1e-6), missing CDR3, stop codons, out-of-frame junctions, or ambiguous translated residues were removed. A V3J clonotype was defined by an identical inferred V gene, J gene, and CDR3 amino acid sequence. Percentage overlap between repertoires was computed as shared unique clonotypes divided by the size of the smaller repertoire. Repertoire richness was assessed with RTK rarefaction, the Chao1 estimator, and Recon v2.1 estimates of unobserved clonotypes. Generation probabilities were computed with OLGA for all TCRbeta clonotypes obtained by the gDNA method from several donors. The immuneACCESS repertoire file appears here via TCRdb, limited to in-frame rearrangements. These files lack a portion of the clones; in checked studies, under half of the deficit traces to unresolved V genes, and the cause of the others is not known. The D gene and trimming were derived from the DNA, and the V and J assignments and clone size from that table. Present in this sample are fewer than 2.5 million clones, over 85% of which were seen just once. Approximately 0.36% of the sample is taken by the ten largest.

On the study overall, not on this receptor specifically: Estimated clonotype richness was generally larger for naive than for memory subsets. Clonotypes shared by all four sorted-subset donors showed higher generation probabilities than non-shared clonotypes. Sampling was restricted to blood, and TCR repertoires in tissues likely differ from the TCR repertoires found in blood. Based on pairwise subsampling, the degree of clonotype sharing among donors was expected to be affected by sequencing depth. About 5% of naive CD4, 3.5% of naive CD8, 2% to 2.5% of memory CD4, and around 0.42% of memory CD8 clonotypes were shared across a few donors. Even with the large sequencing depth, rarefaction of the sorted-subset datasets indicated that sequencing was incomplete. The genetic and exposure-history diversity represented was limited by the small number of donors.

The sequenced sample consisted of naive CD4+ T cells from PBMCs. The sample's cell subset or site label, decoded: CD45RA+ positively selected. Here the chain combines TRBV5-1 and TRBJ2-3; 12 central nucleotides agree with TRBD2. This clonotype was sampled from a young man in good health. Some clones in this sample may be carry-over from other donors' samples. The CDR3 has the sequence CASSVRLAGVTDTQYF. The bases are TGCGCCAGCAGCGTGCGACTAGCGGGAGTCACAGATACGCAGTATTTT. The CDR3 plus the reference TRBV5-1 and TRBJ2-3 genes for the other parts give the full variable domain: KAGVTQTPRYLIKTRGQQVTLSCSPISGHRSVSWYQQTPGQGLQFLFEYFSETQRNKGNFPGRFSGRQFSNSRSEMNVSTLELGDSALYLCASSVRLAGVTDTQYFGPGTRLTVL.